These T cell receptor beta chains were read from a single sample in a study of metastatic and nonmetastatic thyroid tumors. TCRdb reprocessed the PCR reads via MiXCR. Counted here are around 19,000 clones, about 11% occurring once; the ten biggest clones make up around 7.3%. Sequencing was performed on blood. The receptors were sampled from a female donor with papillary thyroid cancer or a benign thyroid nodule (not recorded which). Some clones in this sample may be carry-over from other donors' samples. Both conserved end residues are part of each CDR3. The D gene is left open where the match is weak. For some rows the clone size is stated as once, few or many, or as a class when expanded; others skip it.

j_call v_call cdr3_length d_call clone_size cdr3_nt cdr3_aa
TRBJ2-1 TRBV20-1 13 TRBD2 many TGCAGTGCTAGGGTAGCGGGGCACAATGAGCAGTTCTTC CSARVAGHNEQFF
TRBJ2-7 TRBV28 15 - few TGTGCCAGAGGGGGGCGAGGGGTGGGGAGGTACGAGCAGTACTTC CARGGRGVGRYEQYF
TRBJ1-3 TRBV6-1 15 TRBD1 many TGTGCCAGCAGAACGACCGACAGGGCTGGAAACACCATATATTTT CASRTTDRAGNTIYF
TRBJ2-1 TRBV24-1 17 TRBD1 - TGTGCCACCAGTGACCAACGGACAGGGAAGTCCTACAATGAGCAGTTCTTC CATSDQRTGKSYNEQFF
TRBJ2-1 TRBV6-1 15 TRBD1 few TGTGCCAGCAGTCCGGGACAGGGGTATGGCAATGAGCAGTTCTTC CASSPGQGYGNEQFF
TRBJ1-5 TRBV28 15 TRBD1 medium-sized TGTGCCAGCAGTTTAGGAGGGGGCTCAAATCAGCCCCAGCATTTT CASSLGGGSNQPQHF
TRBJ2-1 TRBV7-2 14 - many TGTGCCAGCAGCTCCGGGCCCCTCGGGAATGAGCAGTTCTTC CASSSGPLGNEQFF
TRBJ2-6 TRBV14 16 TRBD2 many TGTGCCAGTTCGGGGGGGCCAAGCTCTGGGGCCAACGTCCTGACTTTC CASSGGPSSGANVLTF
TRBJ2-3 TRBV6-2/TRBV6-3 15 TRBD2 few TGTGCCAGTAGTTCCGGGACTATCTTCACATATACGCAGTATTTT CASSSGTIFTYTQYF
TRBJ1-1 TRBV7-2 15 TRBD1 many TGTGCCAGCAGCTTGCAGGGGGCAGGGAACACTGAAGCTTTCTTT CASSLQGAGNTEAFF
TRBJ2-1 TRBV4-2 15 TRBD2 many TGTGCCAGCAGCCAAGAGACTAGCGGGAGCAGTGAGCAGTTCTTC CASSQETSGSSEQFF
TRBJ1-4 TRBV5-1 13 - many TGCGCCAGCAGCTTGTTGCGGCCGGAAAAACTGTTTTTT CASSLLRPEKLFF